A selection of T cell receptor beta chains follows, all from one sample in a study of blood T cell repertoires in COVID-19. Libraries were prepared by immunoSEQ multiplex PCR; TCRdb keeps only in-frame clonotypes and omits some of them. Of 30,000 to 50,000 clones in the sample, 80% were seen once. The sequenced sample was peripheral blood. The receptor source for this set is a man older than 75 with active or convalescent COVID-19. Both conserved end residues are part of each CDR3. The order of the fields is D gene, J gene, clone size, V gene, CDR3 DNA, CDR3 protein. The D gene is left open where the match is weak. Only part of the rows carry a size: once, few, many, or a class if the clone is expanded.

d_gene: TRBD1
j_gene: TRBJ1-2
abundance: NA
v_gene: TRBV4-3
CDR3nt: TGCGCCAGCAGCCGCGCCGCCGGGACAGGGATTAACTATGGCTACACCTTC
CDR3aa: CASSRAAGTGINYGYTF

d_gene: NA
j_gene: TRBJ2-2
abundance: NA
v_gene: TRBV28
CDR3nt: TGTGCCAGCAGTCACTTAAGGGAGGCCGGGGAGCTGTTTTTT
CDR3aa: CASSHLREAGELFF

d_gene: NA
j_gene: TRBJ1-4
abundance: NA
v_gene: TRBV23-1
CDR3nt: TGCGCCAGCAGTCAATCGGGGGAGCGGGGGCGCGAAAAACTGTTTTTT
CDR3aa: CASSQSGERGREKLFF

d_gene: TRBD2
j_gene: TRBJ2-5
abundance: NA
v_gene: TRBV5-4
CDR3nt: TGTGCCAGCTGTTTAGCGGGAGTAGGCGAGACCCAGTACTTC
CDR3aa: CASCLAGVGETQYF

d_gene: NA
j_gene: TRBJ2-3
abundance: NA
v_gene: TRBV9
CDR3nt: TGTGCCAGCAGCGGATACTATTTGAGCACAGATACGCAGTATTTT
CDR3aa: CASSGYYLSTDTQYF

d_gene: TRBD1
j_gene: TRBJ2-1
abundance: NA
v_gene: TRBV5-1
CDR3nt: TGCGCCAGCAGCTTGGTTCAGGGGGCGGGCAATGAGCAGTTCTTC
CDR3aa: CASSLVQGAGNEQFF

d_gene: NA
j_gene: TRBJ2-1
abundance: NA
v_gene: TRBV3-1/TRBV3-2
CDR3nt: TGTGCCAGCAGCCCCCGAGGCGGGGGCCTATACAATGAGCAGTTCTTC
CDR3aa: CASSPRGGGLYNEQFF

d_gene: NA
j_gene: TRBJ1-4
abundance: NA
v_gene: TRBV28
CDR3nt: TGTGCCAGCCGACCAGGGTACAATGAAAAACTGTTTTTT
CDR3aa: CASRPGYNEKLFF

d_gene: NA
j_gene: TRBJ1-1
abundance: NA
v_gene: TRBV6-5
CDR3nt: TGTGCCAGCGGAGGGAAGGGCGTGGGTAACACTGAAGCTTTCTTT
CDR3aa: CASGGKGVGNTEAFF

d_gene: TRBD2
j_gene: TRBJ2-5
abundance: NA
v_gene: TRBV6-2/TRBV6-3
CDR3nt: TGTGCCAGCAGTCCCTTAGCGGGGGAGTACCAAGAGACCCAGTACTTC
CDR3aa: CASSPLAGEYQETQYF

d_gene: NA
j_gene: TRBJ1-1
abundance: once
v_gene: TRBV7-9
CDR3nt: TGTGCCAGCAGTAACACCCTAAGGGGCACTGAAGCTTTCTTT
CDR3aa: CASSNTLRGTEAFF

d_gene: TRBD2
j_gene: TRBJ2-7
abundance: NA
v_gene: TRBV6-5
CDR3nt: TGTGCCAGCAGTTACCTGTCTAGCGGGGTCTACGAGCAGTACTTC
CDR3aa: CASSYLSSGVYEQYF

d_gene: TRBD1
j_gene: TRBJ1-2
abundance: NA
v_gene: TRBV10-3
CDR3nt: TGTGCCATCAGTAAAGACAGGGGGCAGGAGGGCTACACCTTC
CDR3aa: CAISKDRGQEGYTF

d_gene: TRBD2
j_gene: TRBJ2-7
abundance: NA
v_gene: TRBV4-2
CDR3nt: TGTGCCAGCAGCCAAGATTGGAGCGGGGCGGGCGAGCAGTACTTC
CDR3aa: CASSQDWSGAGEQYF

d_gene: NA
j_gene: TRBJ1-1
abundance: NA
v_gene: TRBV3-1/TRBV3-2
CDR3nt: TGTGCCAGCAGCCAAATCCGGGGTCGGGTCACTGAAGCTTTCTTT
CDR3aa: CASSQIRGRVTEAFF

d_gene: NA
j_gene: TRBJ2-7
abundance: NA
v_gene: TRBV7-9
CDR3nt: TGTGCCAGCAGCTTCCAGGGGGGCGAGCAGTACTTC
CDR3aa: CASSFQGGEQYF

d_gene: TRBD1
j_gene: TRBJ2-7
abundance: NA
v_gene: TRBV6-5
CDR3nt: TGTGCCAGCAGTTATTATCGGGACAGTGCCTACGAGCAGTACTTC
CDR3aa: CASSYYRDSAYEQYF

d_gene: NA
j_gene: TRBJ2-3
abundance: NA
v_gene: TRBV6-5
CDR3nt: TGTGCCAGCAGTAACCAGGCTAGCGTTTCGGATACGCAGTATTTT
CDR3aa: CASSNQASVSDTQYF

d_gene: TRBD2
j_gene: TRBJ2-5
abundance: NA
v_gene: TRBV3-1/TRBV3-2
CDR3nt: TGTGCCAGCAGCCAAAGACTAGCGGGAGAAGAGACCCAGTACTTC
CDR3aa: CASSQRLAGEETQYF

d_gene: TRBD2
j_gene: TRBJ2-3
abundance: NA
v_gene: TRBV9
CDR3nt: TGTGCCAGCAGCGTGGCGGGGGGGAAAAGCACAGATACGCAGTATTTT
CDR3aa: CASSVAGGKSTDTQYF

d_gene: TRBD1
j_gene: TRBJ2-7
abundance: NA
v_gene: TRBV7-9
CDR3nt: TGTGCCAGCAGCCCCTGGAGGGACAGGGCTACCCACGAGCAGTACTTC
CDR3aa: CASSPWRDRATHEQYF

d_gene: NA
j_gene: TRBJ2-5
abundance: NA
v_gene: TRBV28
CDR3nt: TGTGCCAGCAGGCACCCGGGTGGACAACTCGGGACCCAGTACTTC
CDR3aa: CASRHPGGQLGTQYF

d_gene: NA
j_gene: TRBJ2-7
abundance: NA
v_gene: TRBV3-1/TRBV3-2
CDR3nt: TGTGCCAGCAGCCAAGGATTAGGGGGGGGCTACGAGCAGTACTTC
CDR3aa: CASSQGLGGGYEQYF

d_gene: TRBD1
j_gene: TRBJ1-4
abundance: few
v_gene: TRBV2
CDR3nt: TGTGCCAGCAGACCTCAGGGGGCGATGATTGAAAAACTGTTTTTT
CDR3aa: CASRPQGAMIEKLFF

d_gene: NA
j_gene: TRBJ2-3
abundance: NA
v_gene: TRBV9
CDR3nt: TGTGCCAGCCAGGGCCAAAACATAGATACGCAGTATTTT
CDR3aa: CASQGQNIDTQYF

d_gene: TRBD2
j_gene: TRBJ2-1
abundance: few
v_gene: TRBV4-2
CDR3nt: TGTGCCAGCAGCCGTGCGGAGACCCCCGGGACTAGCGGGAGTTTGGGGCAGTTCTTC
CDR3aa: CASSRAETPGTSGSLGQFF

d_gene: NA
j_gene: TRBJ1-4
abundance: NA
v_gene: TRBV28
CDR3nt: TGTGCCAGCAGTCCATTTGGCAGGGTGAATGAAAAACTGTTTTTT
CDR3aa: CASSPFGRVNEKLFF

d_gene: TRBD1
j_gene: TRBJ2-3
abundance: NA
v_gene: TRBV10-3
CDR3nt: TGTGCCATCAGCCCGGGACAGGAGATCACAGATACGCAGTATTTT
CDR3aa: CAISPGQEITDTQYF

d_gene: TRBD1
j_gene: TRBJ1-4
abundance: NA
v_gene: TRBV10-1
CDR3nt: TGCGCCAGCAGTGAGTCGATGCCAGGGGGGACTAATGAAAAACTGTTTTTT
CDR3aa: CASSESMPGGTNEKLFF

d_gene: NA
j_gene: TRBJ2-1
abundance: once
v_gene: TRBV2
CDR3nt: TGTGCCAGCAGTGTGCGGCTAGCCGCCAATGAGCAGTTCTTC
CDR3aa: CASSVRLAANEQFF

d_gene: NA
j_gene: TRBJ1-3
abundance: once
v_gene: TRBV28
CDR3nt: TGTGCCAGCAGTTTAGGACACCGGAGGGCCACCATATATTTT
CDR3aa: CASSLGHRRATIYF

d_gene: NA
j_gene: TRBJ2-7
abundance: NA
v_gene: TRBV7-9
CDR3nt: TGTGCCAGCAGCTTAGTCGACGGGACTTACGAGCAGTACTTC
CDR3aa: CASSLVDGTYEQYF

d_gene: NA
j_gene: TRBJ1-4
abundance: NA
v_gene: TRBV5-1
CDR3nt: TGCGCCAGCAGCCCAGAGGCACGGGGAGGGGAAAAACTGTTTTTT
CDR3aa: CASSPEARGGEKLFF

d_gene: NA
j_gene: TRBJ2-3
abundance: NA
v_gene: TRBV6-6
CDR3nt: TGTGCCAGCAGTTACCGGGGGTACACAGATACGCAGTATTTT
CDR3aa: CASSYRGYTDTQYF

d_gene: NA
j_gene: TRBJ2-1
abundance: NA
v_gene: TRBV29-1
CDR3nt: TGCAGCGTTGGGGTCGGACTTAGAAATGAGCAGTTCTTC
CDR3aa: CSVGVGLRNEQFF

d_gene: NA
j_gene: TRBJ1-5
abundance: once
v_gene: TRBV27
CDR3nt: TGTGCCAGCAGTTTAGGGACATATCAGCCCCAGCATTTT
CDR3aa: CASSLGTYQPQHF

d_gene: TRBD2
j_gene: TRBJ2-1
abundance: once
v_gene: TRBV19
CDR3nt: TGTGCCAGTAGGCTAGCGGGAGGGCCTTCCAATGAGCAGTTCTTC
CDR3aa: CASRLAGGPSNEQFF

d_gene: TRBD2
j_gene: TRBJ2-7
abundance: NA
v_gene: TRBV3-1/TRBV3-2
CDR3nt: TGTGCCAGCAGCCAAGATCAGGGCGGGAGCGCCTTGGACGAGCAGTACTTC
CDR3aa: CASSQDQGGSALDEQYF

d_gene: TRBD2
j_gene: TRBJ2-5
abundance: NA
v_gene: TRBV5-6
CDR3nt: TGTGCCAGCAGCTTGGTTAGCGGGAGGGCCGGGGAGACCCAGTACTTC
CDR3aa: CASSLVSGRAGETQYF

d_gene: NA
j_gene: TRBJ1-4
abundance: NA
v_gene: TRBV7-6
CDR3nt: TGTGCCAGCAGCTCCGGGGGGGCATTCAAATTGCCGTCGTCGTCAACTAATGAAAAACTGTTTTTT
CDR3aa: CASSSGGAFKLPSSSTNEKLFF

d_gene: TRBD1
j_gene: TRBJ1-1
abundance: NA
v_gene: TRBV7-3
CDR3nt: TGTGCCAGCAGCTTAAGGGGGACGACAGGGCAAGGCACTGAAGCTTTCTTT
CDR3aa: CASSLRGTTGQGTEAFF

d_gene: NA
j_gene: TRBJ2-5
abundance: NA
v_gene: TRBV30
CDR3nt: TGTGCCTGGAGTGTTATCGGCAGGGGAGAGACCCAGTACTTC
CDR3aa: CAWSVIGRGETQYF

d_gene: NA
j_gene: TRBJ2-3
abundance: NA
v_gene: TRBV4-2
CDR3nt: TGTGCCAGCAGCCAAGATTTTGGGCCGAGGGCAGATACGCAGTATTTT
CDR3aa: CASSQDFGPRADTQYF

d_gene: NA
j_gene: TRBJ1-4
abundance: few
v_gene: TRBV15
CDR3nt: TGTGCCACCAGCAGAGATGGCGGGGCAGGGAATGAAAAACTGTTTTTT
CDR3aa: CATSRDGGAGNEKLFF

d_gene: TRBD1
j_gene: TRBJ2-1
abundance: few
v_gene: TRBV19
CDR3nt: TGTGCCAGTAGTCGGGGACAGCCTTCTGAGCAGTTCTTC
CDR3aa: CASSRGQPSEQFF

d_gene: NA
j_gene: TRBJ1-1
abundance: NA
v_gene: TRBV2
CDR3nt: TGTGCCACCGCCGGAAGGGGCTACACTGAAGCTTTCTTT
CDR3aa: CATAGRGYTEAFF

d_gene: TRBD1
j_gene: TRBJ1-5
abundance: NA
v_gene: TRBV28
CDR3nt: TGTGCCAGCAGTACGGGACAGGCGGGCCAGCCCCAGCATTTT
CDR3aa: CASSTGQAGQPQHF

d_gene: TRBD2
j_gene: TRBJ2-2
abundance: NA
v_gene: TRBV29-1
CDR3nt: TGCAGCGTTGAGGTTAGCGGGACCGGGGAGCTGTTTTTT
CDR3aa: CSVEVSGTGELFF